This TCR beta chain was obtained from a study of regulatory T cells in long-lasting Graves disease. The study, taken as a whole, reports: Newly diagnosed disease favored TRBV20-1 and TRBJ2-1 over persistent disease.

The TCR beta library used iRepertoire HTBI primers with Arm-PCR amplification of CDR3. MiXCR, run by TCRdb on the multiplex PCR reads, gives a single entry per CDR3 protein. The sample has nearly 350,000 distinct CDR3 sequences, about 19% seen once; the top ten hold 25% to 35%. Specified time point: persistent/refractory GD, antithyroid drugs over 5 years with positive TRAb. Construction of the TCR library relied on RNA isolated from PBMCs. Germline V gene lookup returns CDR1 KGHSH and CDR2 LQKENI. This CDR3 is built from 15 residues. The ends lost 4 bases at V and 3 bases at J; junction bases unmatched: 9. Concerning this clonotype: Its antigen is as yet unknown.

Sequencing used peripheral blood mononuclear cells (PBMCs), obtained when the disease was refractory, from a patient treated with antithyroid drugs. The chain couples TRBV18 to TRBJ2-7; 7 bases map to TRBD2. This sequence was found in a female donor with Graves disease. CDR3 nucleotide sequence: TGTGCCAGCTCACTGACTAGCCGGAATATCTACGAGCAGTACTTC. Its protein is CASSLTSRNIYEQYF.